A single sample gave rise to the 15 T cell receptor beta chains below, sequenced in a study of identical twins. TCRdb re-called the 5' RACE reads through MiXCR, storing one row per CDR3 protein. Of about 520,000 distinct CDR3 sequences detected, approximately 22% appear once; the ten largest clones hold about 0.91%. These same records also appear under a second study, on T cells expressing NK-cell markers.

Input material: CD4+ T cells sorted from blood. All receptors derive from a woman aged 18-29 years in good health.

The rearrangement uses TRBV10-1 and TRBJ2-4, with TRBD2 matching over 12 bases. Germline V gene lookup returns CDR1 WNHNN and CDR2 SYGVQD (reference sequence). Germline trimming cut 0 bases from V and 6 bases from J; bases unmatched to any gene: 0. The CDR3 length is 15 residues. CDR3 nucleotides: TGCGCCAGCAGTGAGTCGACTAGCGGGAGAAACATTCAGTACTTC. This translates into CASSESTSGRNIQYF.

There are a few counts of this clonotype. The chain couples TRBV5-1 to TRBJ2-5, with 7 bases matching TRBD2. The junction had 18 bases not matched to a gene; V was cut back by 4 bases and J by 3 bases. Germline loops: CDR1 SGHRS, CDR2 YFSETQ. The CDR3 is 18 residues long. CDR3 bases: TGCGCCAGCAGCACCTCACCGATAGCGGGCCCGCAAAAAGAGACCCAGTACTTC. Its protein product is CASSTSPIAGPQKETQYF.

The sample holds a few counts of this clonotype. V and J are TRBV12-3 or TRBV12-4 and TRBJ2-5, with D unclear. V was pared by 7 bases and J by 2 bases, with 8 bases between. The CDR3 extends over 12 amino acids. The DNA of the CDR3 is TGTGCCAGCAATTGGAGACAAGAGACCCAGTACTTC. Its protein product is CASNWRQETQYF.

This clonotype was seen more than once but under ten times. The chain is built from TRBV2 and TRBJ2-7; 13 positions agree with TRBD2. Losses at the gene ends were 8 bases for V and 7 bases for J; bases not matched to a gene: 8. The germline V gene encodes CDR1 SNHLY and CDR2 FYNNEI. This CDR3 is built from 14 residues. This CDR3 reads CASDGLAGEVEQYF. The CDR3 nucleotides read TGTGCCAGCGATGGACTAGCGGGAGAGGTGGAGCAGTACTTC.

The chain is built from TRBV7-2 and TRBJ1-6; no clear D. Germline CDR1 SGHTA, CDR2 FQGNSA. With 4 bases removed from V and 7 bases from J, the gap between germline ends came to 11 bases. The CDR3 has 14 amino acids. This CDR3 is CASSSGMGNSPLHF. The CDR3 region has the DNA TGTGCCAGCAGCTCAGGCATGGGAAATTCACCCCTCCACTTT.

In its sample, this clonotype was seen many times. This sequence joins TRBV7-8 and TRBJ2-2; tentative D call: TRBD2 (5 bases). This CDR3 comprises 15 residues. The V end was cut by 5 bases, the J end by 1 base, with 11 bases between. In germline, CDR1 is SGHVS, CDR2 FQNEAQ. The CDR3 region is CASSTGIGNTGELFF. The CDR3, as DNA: TGTGCCAGCAGCACCGGGATAGGGAACACCGGGGAGCTGTTTTTT.

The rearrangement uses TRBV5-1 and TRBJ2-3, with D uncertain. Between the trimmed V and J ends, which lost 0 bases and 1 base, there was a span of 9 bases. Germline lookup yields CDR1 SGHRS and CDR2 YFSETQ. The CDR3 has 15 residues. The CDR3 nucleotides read TGCGCCAGCAGCTTGGAAGGGTCCCGCACAGATACGCAGTATTTT. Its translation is CASSLEGSRTDTQYF.

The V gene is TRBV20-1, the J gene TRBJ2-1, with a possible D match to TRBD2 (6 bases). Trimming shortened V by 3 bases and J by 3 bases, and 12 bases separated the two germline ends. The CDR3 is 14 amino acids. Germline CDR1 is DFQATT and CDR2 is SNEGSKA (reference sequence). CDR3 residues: CSASTGGLYNEQFF. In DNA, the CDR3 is TGCAGTGCTAGCACCGGGGGTCTCTACAATGAGCAGTTCTTC.

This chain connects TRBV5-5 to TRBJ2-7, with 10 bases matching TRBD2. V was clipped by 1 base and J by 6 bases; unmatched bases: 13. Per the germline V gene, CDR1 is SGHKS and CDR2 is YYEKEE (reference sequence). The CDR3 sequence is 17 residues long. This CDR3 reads CASSLLASGGSRGEQYF. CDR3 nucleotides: TGTGCCAGCAGCTTGTTAGCTAGCGGGGGATCACGGGGCGAGCAGTACTTC.

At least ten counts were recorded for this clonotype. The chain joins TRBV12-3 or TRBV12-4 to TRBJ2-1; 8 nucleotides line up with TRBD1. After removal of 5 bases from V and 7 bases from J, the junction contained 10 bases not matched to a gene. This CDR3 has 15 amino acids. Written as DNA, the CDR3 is TGTGCCAGCAGTCCCGAAGACAGGGGAAGGAATGAGCAGTTCTTC. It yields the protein CASSPEDRGRNEQFF.

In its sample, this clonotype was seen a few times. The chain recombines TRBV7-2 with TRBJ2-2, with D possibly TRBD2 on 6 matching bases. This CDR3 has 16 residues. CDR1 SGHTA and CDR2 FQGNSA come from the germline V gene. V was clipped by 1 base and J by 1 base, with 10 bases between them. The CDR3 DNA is TGTGCCAGCAGCTTAGGACTAGTGGGGAACACCGGGGAGCTGTTTTTT. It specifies CASSLGLVGNTGELFF.

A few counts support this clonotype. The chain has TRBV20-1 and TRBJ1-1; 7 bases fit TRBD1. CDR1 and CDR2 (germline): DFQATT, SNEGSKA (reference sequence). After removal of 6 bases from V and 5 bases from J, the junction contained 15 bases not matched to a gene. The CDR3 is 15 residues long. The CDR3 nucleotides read TGCAGTGCGGAGACCATAACAGGGGCAAGGACTGAAGCTTTCTTT. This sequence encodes CSAETITGARTEAFF.

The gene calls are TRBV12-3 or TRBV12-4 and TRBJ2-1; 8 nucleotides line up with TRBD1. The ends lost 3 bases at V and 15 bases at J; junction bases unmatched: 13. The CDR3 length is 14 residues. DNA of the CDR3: TGTGCCAGCAGTTTTAGGAAAAGCACCGGGACAGGGTTCTTC. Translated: CASSFRKSTGTGFF.

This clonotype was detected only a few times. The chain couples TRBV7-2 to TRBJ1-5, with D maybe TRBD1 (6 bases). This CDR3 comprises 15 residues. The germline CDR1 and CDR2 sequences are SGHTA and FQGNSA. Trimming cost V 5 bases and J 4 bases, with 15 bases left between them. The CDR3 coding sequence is TGTGCCAGCAGCCTGTACGGGACACCTAATCAGCCCCAGCATTTT. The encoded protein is CASSLYGTPNQPQHF. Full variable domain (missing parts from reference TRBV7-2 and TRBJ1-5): GAGVSQSPSNKVTEKGKDVELRCDPISGHTALYWYRQSLGQGLEFLIYFQGNSAPDKSGLPSDRFSAERTGGSVSTLTIQRTQQEDSAVYLCASSLYGTPNQPQHFGDGTRLSIL.

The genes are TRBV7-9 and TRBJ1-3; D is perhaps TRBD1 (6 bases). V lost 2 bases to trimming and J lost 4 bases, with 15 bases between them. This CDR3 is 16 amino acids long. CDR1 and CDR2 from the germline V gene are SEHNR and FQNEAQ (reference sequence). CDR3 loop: CASSLRGQGRGNTIYF. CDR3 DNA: TGTGCCAGCAGCTTAAGAGGGCAGGGGCGAGGAAACACCATATATTTT.